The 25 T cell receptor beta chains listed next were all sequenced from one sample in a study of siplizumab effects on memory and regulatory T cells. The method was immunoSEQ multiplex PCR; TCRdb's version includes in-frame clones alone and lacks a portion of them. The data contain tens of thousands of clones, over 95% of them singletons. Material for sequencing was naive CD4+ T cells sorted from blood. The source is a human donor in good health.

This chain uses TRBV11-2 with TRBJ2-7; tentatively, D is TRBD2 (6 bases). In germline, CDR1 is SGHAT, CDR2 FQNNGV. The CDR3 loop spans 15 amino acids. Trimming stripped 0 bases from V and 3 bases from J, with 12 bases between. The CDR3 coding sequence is TGTGCCAGCAGCTTAGAGGGGACTGCACGCTACGAGCAGTACTTC. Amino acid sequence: CASSLEGTARYEQYF. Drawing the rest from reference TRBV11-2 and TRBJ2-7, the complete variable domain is EAGVAQSPRYKIIEKRQSVAFWCNPISGHATLYWYQQILGQGPKLLIQFQNNGVVDDSQLPKDRFSAERLKGVDSTLKIQPAKLEDSAVYLCASSLEGTARYEQYFGPGTRLTVT.

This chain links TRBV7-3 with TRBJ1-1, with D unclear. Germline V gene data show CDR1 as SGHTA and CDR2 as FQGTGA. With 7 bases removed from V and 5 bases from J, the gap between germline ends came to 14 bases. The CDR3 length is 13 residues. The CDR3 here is CASTLTFGTEAFF. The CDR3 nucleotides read TGTGCCAGCACCCTTACCTTTGGAACTGAAGCTTTCTTT.

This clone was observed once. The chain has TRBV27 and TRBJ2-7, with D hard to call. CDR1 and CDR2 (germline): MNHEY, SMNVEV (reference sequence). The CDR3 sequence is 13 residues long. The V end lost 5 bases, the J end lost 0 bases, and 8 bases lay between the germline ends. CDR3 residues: CASSHRPSYEQYF. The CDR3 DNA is TGTGCCAGCAGTCACCGCCCCTCCTACGAGCAGTACTTC.

Here the CDR3 reads CASSPQRLTVPGELFF. In nucleotides, the CDR3 is TGTGCCAGCTCACCACAGAGGCTAACTGTCCCCGGGGAGCTGTTTTTT. The chain couples TRBV18 to TRBJ2-2, with unresolved D. This CDR3 contains 16 residues. V was pared by 1 base and J by 6 bases, with 15 bases between. CDR1 is KGHSH, CDR2 LQKENI, per germline.

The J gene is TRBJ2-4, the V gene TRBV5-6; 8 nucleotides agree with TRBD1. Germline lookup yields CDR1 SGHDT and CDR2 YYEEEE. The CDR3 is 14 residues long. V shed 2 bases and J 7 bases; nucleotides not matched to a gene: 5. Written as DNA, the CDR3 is TGTGCCAGCAGCTTCGACAGGGGATTGAACATTCAGTACTTC. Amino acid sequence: CASSFDRGLNIQYF.

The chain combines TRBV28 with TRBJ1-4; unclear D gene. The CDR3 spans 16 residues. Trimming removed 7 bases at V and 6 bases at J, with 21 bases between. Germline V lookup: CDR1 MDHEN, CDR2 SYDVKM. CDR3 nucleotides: TGTGCCAGCAAGAACTCCGGGCAGGCGGCCTATGAAAAACTGTTTTTT. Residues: CASKNSGQAAYEKLFF.

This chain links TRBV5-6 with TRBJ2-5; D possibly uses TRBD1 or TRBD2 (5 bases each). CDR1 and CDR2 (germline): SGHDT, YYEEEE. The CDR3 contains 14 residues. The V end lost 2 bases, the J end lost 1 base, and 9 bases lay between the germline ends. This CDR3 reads CASSLPGPQETQYF. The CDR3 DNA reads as TGTGCCAGCAGCTTACCGGGGCCCCAAGAGACCCAGTACTTC.

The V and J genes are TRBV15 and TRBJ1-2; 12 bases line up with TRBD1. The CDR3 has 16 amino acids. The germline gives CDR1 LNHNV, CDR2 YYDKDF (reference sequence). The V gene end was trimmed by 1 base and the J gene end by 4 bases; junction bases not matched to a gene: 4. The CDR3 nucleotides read TGTGCCACCAGCAGAGCCGGGACAGGGGGCGTCTATGGCTACACCTTC. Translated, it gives CATSRAGTGGVYGYTF.

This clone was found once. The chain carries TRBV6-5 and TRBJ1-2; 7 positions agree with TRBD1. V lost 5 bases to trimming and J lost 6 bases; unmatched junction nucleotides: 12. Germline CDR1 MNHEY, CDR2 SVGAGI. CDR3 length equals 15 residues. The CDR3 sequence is CASSPSLTGPDGYTF. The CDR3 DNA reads TGTGCCAGCAGTCCATCCCTGACAGGGCCAGATGGCTACACCTTC.

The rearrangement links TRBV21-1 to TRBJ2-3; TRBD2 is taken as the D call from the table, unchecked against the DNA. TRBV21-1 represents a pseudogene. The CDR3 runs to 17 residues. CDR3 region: CAHSGGGGQGFTDTQYF. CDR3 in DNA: TGTGCCCACAGCGGGGGGGGCGGACAGGGATTCACAGATACGCAGTATTTT.

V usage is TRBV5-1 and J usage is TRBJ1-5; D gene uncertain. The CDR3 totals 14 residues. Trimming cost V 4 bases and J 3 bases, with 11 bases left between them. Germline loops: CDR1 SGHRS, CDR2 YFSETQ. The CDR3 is CASSPDGPNQPQHF. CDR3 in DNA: TGCGCCAGCAGCCCCGACGGCCCCAATCAGCCCCAGCATTTT.

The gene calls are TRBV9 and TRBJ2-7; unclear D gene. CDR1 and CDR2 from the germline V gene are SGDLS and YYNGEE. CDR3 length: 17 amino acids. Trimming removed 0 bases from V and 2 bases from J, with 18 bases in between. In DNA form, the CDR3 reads TGTGCCAGCAGCGTAGACGAGTGGGTGGGCCGCCCCTACGAGCAGTACTTC. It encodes CASSVDEWVGRPYEQYF.

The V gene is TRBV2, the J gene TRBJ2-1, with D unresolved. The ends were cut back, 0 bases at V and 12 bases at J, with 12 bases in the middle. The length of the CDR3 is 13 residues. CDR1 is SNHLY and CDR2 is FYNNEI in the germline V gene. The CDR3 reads CASSEALWSRQFF. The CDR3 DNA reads TGTGCCAGCAGTGAAGCGCTGTGGAGTAGGCAGTTCTTC.

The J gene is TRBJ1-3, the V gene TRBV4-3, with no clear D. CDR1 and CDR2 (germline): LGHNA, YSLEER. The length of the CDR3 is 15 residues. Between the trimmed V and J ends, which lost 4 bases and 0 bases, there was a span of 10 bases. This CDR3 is CASSPEGLSGNTIYF. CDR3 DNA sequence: TGCGCCAGCAGCCCGGAAGGCCTCTCTGGAAACACCATATATTTT.

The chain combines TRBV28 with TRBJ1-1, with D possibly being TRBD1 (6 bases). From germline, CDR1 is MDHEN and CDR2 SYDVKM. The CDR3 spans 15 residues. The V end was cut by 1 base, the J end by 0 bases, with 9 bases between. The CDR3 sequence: CASSLSGAVNTEAFF. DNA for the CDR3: TGTGCCAGCAGTTTATCAGGGGCGGTGAACACTGAAGCTTTCTTT. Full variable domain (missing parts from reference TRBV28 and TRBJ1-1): DVKVTQSSRYLVKRTGEKVFLECVQDMDHENMFWYRQDPGLGLRLIYFSYDVKMKEKGDIPEGYSVSREKKERFSLILESASTNQTSMYLCASSLSGAVNTEAFFGQGTRLTVV.

The CDR3 loop reads CASSTRDRDFEQFF. The CDR3 DNA reads TGTGCCAGCAGCACCCGGGACAGGGACTTCGAGCAGTTCTTC. The chain employs TRBV5-6 and TRBJ2-1; 9 bases line up with TRBD1. The germline gives CDR1 SGHDT, CDR2 YYEEEE. The CDR3 extends over 14 amino acids. V was pared by 4 bases and J by 10 bases, with 9 bases of the junction left unmatched.

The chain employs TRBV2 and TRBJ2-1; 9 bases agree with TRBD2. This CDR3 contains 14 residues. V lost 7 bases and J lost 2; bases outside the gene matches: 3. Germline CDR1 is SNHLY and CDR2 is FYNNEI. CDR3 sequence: CASNGLAPYNEQFF. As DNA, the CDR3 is TGTGCCAGCAACGGACTAGCGCCCTACAATGAGCAGTTCTTC.

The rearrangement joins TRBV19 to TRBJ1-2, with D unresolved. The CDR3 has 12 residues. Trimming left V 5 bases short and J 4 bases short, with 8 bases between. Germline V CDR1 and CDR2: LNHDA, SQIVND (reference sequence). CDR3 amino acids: CASSSSVYGYTF. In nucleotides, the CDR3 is TGTGCCAGTAGTTCGTCCGTCTATGGCTACACCTTC.

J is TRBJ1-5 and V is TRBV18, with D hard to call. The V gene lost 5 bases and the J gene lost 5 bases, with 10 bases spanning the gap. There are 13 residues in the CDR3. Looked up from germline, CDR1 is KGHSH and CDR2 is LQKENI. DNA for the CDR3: TGTGCCAGCTCAAGCCATGGCGATCAGCCCCAGCATTTT. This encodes CASSSHGDQPQHF.

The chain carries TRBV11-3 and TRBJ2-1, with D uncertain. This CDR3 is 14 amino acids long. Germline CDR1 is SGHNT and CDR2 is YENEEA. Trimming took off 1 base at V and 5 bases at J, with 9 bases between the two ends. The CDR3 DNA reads TGTGCCAGCAGCTTAGCACTTGCCGACAATGAGCAGTTCTTC. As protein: CASSLALADNEQFF.

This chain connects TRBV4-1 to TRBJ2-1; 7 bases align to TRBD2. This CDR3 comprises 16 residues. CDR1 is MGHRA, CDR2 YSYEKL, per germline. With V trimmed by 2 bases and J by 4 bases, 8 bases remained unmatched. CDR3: CASSQPERGDYNEQFF. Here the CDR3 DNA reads TGCGCCAGCAGCCAACCCGAGCGGGGCGATTACAATGAGCAGTTCTTC.

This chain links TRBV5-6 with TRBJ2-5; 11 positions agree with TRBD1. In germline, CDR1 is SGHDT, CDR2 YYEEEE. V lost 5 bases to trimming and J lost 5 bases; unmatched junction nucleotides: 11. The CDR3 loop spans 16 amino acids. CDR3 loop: CASSPGQGARLETQYF. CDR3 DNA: TGTGCCAGCAGTCCTGGACAGGGGGCGCGTCTTGAGACCCAGTACTTC.

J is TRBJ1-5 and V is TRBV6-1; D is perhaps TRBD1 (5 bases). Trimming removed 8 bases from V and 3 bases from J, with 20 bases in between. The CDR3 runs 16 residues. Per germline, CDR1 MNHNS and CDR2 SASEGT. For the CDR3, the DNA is TGTGCCAGCGGTGGCGGTGGGACTTGGAACAATCAGCCCCAGCATTTT. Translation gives CASGGGGTWNNQPQHF.

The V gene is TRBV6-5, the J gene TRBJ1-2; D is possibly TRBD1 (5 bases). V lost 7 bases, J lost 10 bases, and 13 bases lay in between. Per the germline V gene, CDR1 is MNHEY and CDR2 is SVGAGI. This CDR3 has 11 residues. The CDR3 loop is CASMGEGLYTF. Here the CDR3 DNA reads TGTGCCAGCATGGGGGAGGGTCTCTACACCTTC.

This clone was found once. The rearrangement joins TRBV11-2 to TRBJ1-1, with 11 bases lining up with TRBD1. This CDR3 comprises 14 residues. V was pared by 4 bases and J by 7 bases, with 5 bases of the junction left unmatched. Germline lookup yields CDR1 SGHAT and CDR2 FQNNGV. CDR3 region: CASSSDRGRNEAFF. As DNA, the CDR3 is TGTGCCAGCAGCTCGGACAGGGGGCGGAATGAAGCTTTCTTT.